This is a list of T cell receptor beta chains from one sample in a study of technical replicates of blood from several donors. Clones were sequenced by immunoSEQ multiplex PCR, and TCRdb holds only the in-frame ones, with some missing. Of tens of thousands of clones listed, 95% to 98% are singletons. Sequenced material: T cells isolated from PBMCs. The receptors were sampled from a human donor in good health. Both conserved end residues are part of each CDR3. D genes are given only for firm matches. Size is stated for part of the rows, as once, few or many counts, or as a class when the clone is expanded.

CDR3nt: TGTGCCAGCAGCTCCCTGGGGGGGTGGCGGGGCACAGATACGCAGTATTTT
CDR3aa: CASSSLGGWRGTDTQYF
j_gene: TRBJ2-3
d_gene: TRBD2
v_gene: TRBV7-2
abundance: NA

CDR3nt: TGTGCCAGCTCCTCCTCCCCCCGGTTTCTCCAAGAGACCCAGTACTTC
CDR3aa: CASSSSPRFLQETQYF
j_gene: TRBJ2-5
d_gene: NA
v_gene: TRBV18
abundance: NA

CDR3nt: TGTGCCGCAGCTGGACAGTCCTACGAGCAGTACTTC
CDR3aa: CAAAGQSYEQYF
j_gene: TRBJ2-7
d_gene: NA
v_gene: TRBV21-1
abundance: NA

CDR3nt: TGCGCCAGCAGCCAAGGGGTGACCCGGAGTGGTAGCAATCAGCCCCAGCATTTT
CDR3aa: CASSQGVTRSGSNQPQHF
j_gene: TRBJ1-5
d_gene: NA
v_gene: TRBV4-1
abundance: NA

CDR3nt: TGCGCCAGCAGCTTGTGGTTGGGACAGAGCTACGAGCAGTACTTC
CDR3aa: CASSLWLGQSYEQYF
j_gene: TRBJ2-7
d_gene: TRBD1
v_gene: TRBV5-1
abundance: NA

CDR3nt: TGCGCCAGCAGTCGGAGGACCCGATCCTACGAGCAGTACTTC
CDR3aa: CASSRRTRSYEQYF
j_gene: TRBJ2-7
d_gene: NA
v_gene: TRBV5-1
abundance: once

CDR3nt: TGCGCCAGCAGCTCTCGGACAGCGATGAACACTGAAGCTTTCTTT
CDR3aa: CASSSRTAMNTEAFF
j_gene: TRBJ1-1
d_gene: NA
v_gene: TRBV5-1
abundance: NA

CDR3nt: TGTGCTAGTGGGTATTTCCGGGACTACAATGAGCAGTTCTTC
CDR3aa: CASGYFRDYNEQFF
j_gene: TRBJ2-1
d_gene: NA
v_gene: TRBV12-5
abundance: NA

CDR3nt: TGTGCCACCAGCAACGACAGGGGAATAACTTCACCCCTCCACTTT
CDR3aa: CATSNDRGITSPLHF
j_gene: TRBJ1-6
d_gene: TRBD1
v_gene: TRBV15
abundance: NA

CDR3nt: TGCGCCAGCAGTGACCCAGCGACAGAAGGGTTCTACGAGCAGTACTTC
CDR3aa: CASSDPATEGFYEQYF
j_gene: TRBJ2-7
d_gene: NA
v_gene: TRBV10-1
abundance: NA

CDR3nt: TGTGCCAGCAGTTACTCGACTGCGGGAGATACGCAGTATTTT
CDR3aa: CASSYSTAGDTQYF
j_gene: TRBJ2-3
d_gene: NA
v_gene: TRBV6-5
abundance: NA

CDR3nt: TGTGCCAGCAGCCCCAGCGGGATGGCGCAGTATTTT
CDR3aa: CASSPSGMAQYF
j_gene: TRBJ2-3
d_gene: TRBD2
v_gene: TRBV5-6
abundance: NA

CDR3nt: TGTGCCAGCAGCTGGAACAGGGATAAGGTCTACTCACCCCTCCACTTT
CDR3aa: CASSWNRDKVYSPLHF
j_gene: TRBJ1-6
d_gene: NA
v_gene: TRBV7-8
abundance: NA

CDR3nt: TGTGCCAGCAGTCGAAAGAGGTTGAACACTGAAGCTTTCTTT
CDR3aa: CASSRKRLNTEAFF
j_gene: TRBJ1-1
d_gene: NA
v_gene: TRBV6-5
abundance: NA

CDR3nt: TGCGCCAGCAGCCCGGAACGCAGGGGGAATCACGAGCAGTACTTC
CDR3aa: CASSPERRGNHEQYF
j_gene: TRBJ2-7
d_gene: TRBD1
v_gene: TRBV4-1
abundance: NA

CDR3nt: TGCAGCGTCCAGGGCGGCTCCTACAATGAGCAGTTCTTC
CDR3aa: CSVQGGSYNEQFF
j_gene: TRBJ2-1
d_gene: NA
v_gene: TRBV29-1
abundance: NA

CDR3nt: TGTGCCAGCAGGAAGACACAGCCCCAGCATTTT
CDR3aa: CASRKTQPQHF
j_gene: TRBJ1-5
d_gene: NA
v_gene: TRBV28
abundance: once

CDR3nt: TGTGCCAGCAGCTTGCGAAGGGGGCCCTACGAGCAGTACTTC
CDR3aa: CASSLRRGPYEQYF
j_gene: TRBJ2-7
d_gene: TRBD1
v_gene: TRBV5-5
abundance: NA

CDR3nt: TGTGCCAGCAGTTTATTCTCCGGGGGAAGAACAGATACGCAGTATTTT
CDR3aa: CASSLFSGGRTDTQYF
j_gene: TRBJ2-3
d_gene: NA
v_gene: TRBV27
abundance: NA

CDR3nt: TGTGCCAGTAGTATGGGGAGCGGCCCCTACGAGCAGTACTTC
CDR3aa: CASSMGSGPYEQYF
j_gene: TRBJ2-7
d_gene: NA
v_gene: TRBV19
abundance: NA

CDR3nt: TGTGCCAGCAGTTACGGGGCAGGGGGTGGCAATCAGCCCCAGCATTTT
CDR3aa: CASSYGAGGGNQPQHF
j_gene: TRBJ1-5
d_gene: TRBD1
v_gene: TRBV6-6
abundance: NA

CDR3nt: TGTGCCAGCAGCTTGGTAGGTCGCGGGCCCCTGGACGAGACCCAGTACTTC
CDR3aa: CASSLVGRGPLDETQYF
j_gene: TRBJ2-5
d_gene: NA
v_gene: TRBV5-5
abundance: NA

CDR3nt: TGTGCCAGCAGCCGCGCTAGCGCCACAGATACGCAGTATTTT
CDR3aa: CASSRASATDTQYF
j_gene: TRBJ2-3
d_gene: NA
v_gene: TRBV7-2
abundance: NA

CDR3nt: TGTGCCAGCAGCCAAGGACAGGGAAACAATGAGCAGTTCTTC
CDR3aa: CASSQGQGNNEQFF
j_gene: TRBJ2-1
d_gene: TRBD1
v_gene: TRBV4-2
abundance: NA

CDR3nt: TGTGCCAGCAGCCCTATTTGGGGCGATAGCGGGAGCGATGAGCAGTTCTTC
CDR3aa: CASSPIWGDSGSDEQFF
j_gene: TRBJ2-1
d_gene: TRBD2
v_gene: TRBV27
abundance: NA

CDR3nt: TGTGCCAGCAGTTTAAACCCTAGCGGGAGTTACGAGCAGTACTTC
CDR3aa: CASSLNPSGSYEQYF
j_gene: TRBJ2-7
d_gene: TRBD2
v_gene: TRBV27
abundance: NA

CDR3nt: TGTGCCAGCAGTGATTTTCCAGGGGCGAACTATGGCTACACCTTC
CDR3aa: CASSDFPGANYGYTF
j_gene: TRBJ1-2
d_gene: NA
v_gene: TRBV6-4
abundance: NA

CDR3nt: TGTGCCAGCGGGAGGGAAATCTCCTACAATGAGCAGTTCTTC
CDR3aa: CASGREISYNEQFF
j_gene: TRBJ2-1
d_gene: TRBD2
v_gene: TRBV7-6
abundance: NA

CDR3nt: TGTGCCAGCAGCCCTAGACCCCAAGGAAAGACCTACGAGCAGTACTTC
CDR3aa: CASSPRPQGKTYEQYF
j_gene: TRBJ2-7
d_gene: NA
v_gene: TRBV7-9
abundance: NA

CDR3nt: TGTGCCAGCAGCCCCATTGCGGGGGGCGCGGTCTACGAGCAGTACTTC
CDR3aa: CASSPIAGGAVYEQYF
j_gene: TRBJ2-7
d_gene: TRBD2
v_gene: TRBV7-9
abundance: NA

CDR3nt: TGTGCCAGCAGTTACCGGGGGGTGGCGAACACTGAAGCTTTCTTT
CDR3aa: CASSYRGVANTEAFF
j_gene: TRBJ1-1
d_gene: NA
v_gene: TRBV6-5
abundance: NA

CDR3nt: TGTGCCAGCAGCCCCGGGACACCGAACACTGAAGCTTTCTTT
CDR3aa: CASSPGTPNTEAFF
j_gene: TRBJ1-1
d_gene: NA
v_gene: TRBV11-3
abundance: once

CDR3nt: TGTGCCAGCGGCAGGCCTTCTTTGAAGACCCAGTACTTC
CDR3aa: CASGRPSLKTQYF
j_gene: TRBJ2-5
d_gene: NA
v_gene: TRBV6-1
abundance: NA

CDR3nt: TGTGCCAGCTCACCTGGGAGATACGAGCAGTACTTC
CDR3aa: CASSPGRYEQYF
j_gene: TRBJ2-7
d_gene: NA
v_gene: TRBV18
abundance: NA

CDR3nt: TGTGCCAGCAGTTACTCTTTTGGGGGGACAGTCACCCAGCAGTACTTC
CDR3aa: CASSYSFGGTVTQQYF
j_gene: TRBJ2-7
d_gene: NA
v_gene: TRBV6-5
abundance: once

CDR3nt: TGTGCCAGCAGTTTTCTGTCTAGTTCTAGCACAGATACGCAGTATTTT
CDR3aa: CASSFLSSSSTDTQYF
j_gene: TRBJ2-3
d_gene: NA
v_gene: TRBV27
abundance: NA

CDR3nt: TGCGCCAGCAGCTTCGCACAGGGTGCTGGGGACACCATATATTTT
CDR3aa: CASSFAQGAGDTIYF
j_gene: TRBJ1-3
d_gene: NA
v_gene: TRBV5-1
abundance: NA

CDR3nt: TGTGCCAGTAGTATAGGTGCAGTTGTCTCTGGAAACACCATATATTTT
CDR3aa: CASSIGAVVSGNTIYF
j_gene: TRBJ1-3
d_gene: NA
v_gene: TRBV19
abundance: NA

CDR3nt: TGTGCCAGCCTAGGGGGGGGACGCGAGCAGTACTTC
CDR3aa: CASLGGGREQYF
j_gene: TRBJ2-7
d_gene: NA
v_gene: TRBV6-5
abundance: NA

CDR3nt: TGCGCCAGCAGCCAAGATCCCGGGAGAGCGACCCAGTACTTC
CDR3aa: CASSQDPGRATQYF
j_gene: TRBJ2-5
d_gene: NA
v_gene: TRBV4-1
abundance: once

CDR3nt: TGTGCCAGCAGCTCAATTACCAACAGGGGGCCGGGGTACGAGCAGTACTTC
CDR3aa: CASSSITNRGPGYEQYF
j_gene: TRBJ2-7
d_gene: TRBD1
v_gene: TRBV11-2
abundance: NA

CDR3nt: TGTGCCAGCAGTGAAGCGAGAACGGGGTCCGGAAACACCATATATTTT
CDR3aa: CASSEARTGSGNTIYF
j_gene: TRBJ1-3
d_gene: NA
v_gene: TRBV2
abundance: NA

CDR3nt: TGTGCCAGCAGTGAGTCCCGGGTAAAAGCCTACGAGCAGTACTTC
CDR3aa: CASSESRVKAYEQYF
j_gene: TRBJ2-7
d_gene: NA
v_gene: TRBV2
abundance: NA

CDR3nt: TGTGCCAGCAGCTTCGGGGGGCAGGATCCGACAGATACGCAGTATTTT
CDR3aa: CASSFGGQDPTDTQYF
j_gene: TRBJ2-3
d_gene: NA
v_gene: TRBV7-6
abundance: NA

CDR3nt: TGCGCCAGCAGTCTAGCGGGGGCCAAAGAGACCCAGTACTTC
CDR3aa: CASSLAGAKETQYF
j_gene: TRBJ2-5
d_gene: TRBD2
v_gene: TRBV10-2
abundance: NA

CDR3nt: TGTGCCAGCAGTTTAAGGACACCCTACGAGCAGTACTTC
CDR3aa: CASSLRTPYEQYF
j_gene: TRBJ2-7
d_gene: NA
v_gene: TRBV28
abundance: NA

CDR3nt: TGTGCCACCAGCAGAGCTCCGGGAGGTACGGAGACCCAGTACTTC
CDR3aa: CATSRAPGGTETQYF
j_gene: TRBJ2-5
d_gene: TRBD2
v_gene: TRBV15
abundance: NA

CDR3nt: TGTGCCAGCAGTGTGGCGACACCGGCCTACAATGAGCAGTTCTTC
CDR3aa: CASSVATPAYNEQFF
j_gene: TRBJ2-1
d_gene: NA
v_gene: TRBV6-1
abundance: NA

CDR3nt: TGTGCCAGCTCGCCCCGGGCCGGACAGGTGTATAGCAATCAGCCCCAGCATTTT
CDR3aa: CASSPRAGQVYSNQPQHF
j_gene: TRBJ1-5
d_gene: TRBD1
v_gene: TRBV11-2
abundance: NA

CDR3nt: TGTGCCAGCAGCCGGACAGGACCAGATACGCAGTATTTT
CDR3aa: CASSRTGPDTQYF
j_gene: TRBJ2-3
d_gene: TRBD1
v_gene: TRBV27
abundance: NA

CDR3nt: TGTGCCAGCAGCCCACAGGGCCATGAGCAGTTCTTC
CDR3aa: CASSPQGHEQFF
j_gene: TRBJ2-1
d_gene: NA
v_gene: TRBV9
abundance: NA

CDR3nt: TGTGCCAGCAGTTCGACAGATACGCAGTATTTT
CDR3aa: CASSSTDTQYF
j_gene: TRBJ2-3
d_gene: NA
v_gene: TRBV27
abundance: NA

CDR3nt: TGCGCCAGCAGCCAAGAGGACAGGGGAGCAAATACGCAGTATTTT
CDR3aa: CASSQEDRGANTQYF
j_gene: TRBJ2-3
d_gene: TRBD1
v_gene: TRBV4-1
abundance: NA

CDR3nt: TGTGCCAGCAGCGTAGTTGGCACATCGAACACCGGGGAGCTGTTTTTT
CDR3aa: CASSVVGTSNTGELFF
j_gene: TRBJ2-2
d_gene: NA
v_gene: TRBV9
abundance: NA

CDR3nt: TGTGCCAGCAGTGAAACCCGACAGGGGAGGGAATCCCAGTACTTC
CDR3aa: CASSETRQGRESQYF
j_gene: TRBJ2-5
d_gene: NA
v_gene: TRBV6-1
abundance: NA